These 12 T cell receptor beta chains were all obtained from the same sample, sequenced in a study of T cells in Graves' hyperthyroidism and ophthalmopathy (dated 2019 in TCRdb). The library was generated by multiplex PCR. Sequencing was performed on an Illumina HiSeq 2000. Amplification of TCR beta CDR3 regions was carried out from RNA transcripts. The TCR CDR3 was subjected to a first round of RT-PCR using the HTBI primer set and the Qiagen OneStep RT-PCR kit. The public sequencing data were trimmed at Q25 with fastp and processed into clonotypes with MiXCR by TCRdb, which kept only in-frame beta chains. All rows with the same CDR3 protein become a single entry with the most common DNA and genes. The sample includes 300,000 to 450,000 distinct CDR3 sequences, with about 17% observed a single time. Together, the top ten hold 34% of the sample. The sequenced material came from blood. The receptor set was obtained from a woman aged 25 to 39 with Graves' hyperthyroidism that later progressed to Graves' ophthalmopathy.

V is TRBV5-1 and J is TRBJ2-7, with 7 bases lining up with TRBD1. After removal of 3 bases from V and 2 bases from J, the junction contained 11 bases not matched to a gene. Germline lookup yields CDR1 SGHRS and CDR2 YFSETQ. The CDR3 is 16 amino acids. As DNA, the CDR3 is TGCGCCAGCAGCTCTTCTGGGACAGCCGAAACCTACGAGCAGTACTTC. Its protein product is CASSSSGTAETYEQYF.

The rearrangement uses TRBV5-1 and TRBJ2-2; tentatively, D is TRBD1 (5 bases). Germline assignment: CDR1 SGHRS and CDR2 YFSETQ. The CDR3 is 16 residues long. V shed 0 bases and J shed 3 bases, with 12 bases lying between them. The CDR3 region has the DNA TGCGCCAGCAGCTTGGGAAGGGGCCCTTACACCGGGGAGCTGTTTTTT. It translates to CASSLGRGPYTGELFF.

The table lists this clonotype with many counts. The chain links TRBV12-3 or TRBV12-4 to TRBJ2-2; no firm D call. The V gene lost 3 bases and the J gene lost 2 bases, with 10 bases spanning the gap. CDR3 length equals 15 residues. The CDR3 protein is CASSFQGLNTGELFF. The CDR3 DNA reads TGTGCCAGCAGTTTTCAAGGGCTCAACACCGGGGAGCTGTTTTTT.

This clonotype has a handful of counts. V gene TRBV5-1 combines with J gene TRBJ2-3, with 10 bases that match TRBD2. V was pared by 4 bases and J by 1 base, with 6 bases of the junction left unmatched. This CDR3 comprises 16 residues. Germline-derived CDR1 and CDR2 are SGHRS and YFSETQ. CDR3 in amino acids: CASSLILAGRTDTQYF. As DNA, the CDR3 is TGCGCCAGCAGCCTCATACTAGCGGGGCGCACAGATACGCAGTATTTT.

This clonotype appeared a few times. In DNA form, the CDR3 reads TGTGCCAGTAGTGGATCGGGACTAGCGGGCTCCTATGAGCAGTTCTTC. This gives the protein CASSGSGLAGSYEQFF. The V gene is TRBV19, the J gene TRBJ2-1; 12 positions agree with TRBD2. The CDR3 is 16 residues long. V lost 5 bases and J lost 8; bases outside the gene matches: 10. CDR1 and CDR2 from the germline V gene are LNHDA and SQIVND (reference sequence).

This clonotype was counted ten times or more. This sequence joins TRBV27 and TRBJ1-5; D remains unclear. Germline loops: CDR1 MNHEY, CDR2 SMNVEV (reference sequence). V lost 4 bases to trimming and J lost 2 bases, with 9 bases between them. CDR3 size: 14 residues. CDR3 sequence (DNA): TGTGCCAGCAGTTCGTCAGTGCGCAATCAGCCCCAGCATTTT. It encodes CASSSSVRNQPQHF.

The chain couples TRBV6-1 to TRBJ2-7, with TRBD1 matching over 9 bases. Per the germline V gene, CDR1 is MNHNS and CDR2 is SASEGT. J was trimmed by 3 bases and V by 6 bases; bases with no gene match: 6. The CDR3 consists of 14 residues. CDR3 bases: TGTGCCAGCAGACGCGACAGGGGGGACTACGAGCAGTACTTC. It translates to CASRRDRGDYEQYF.

The chain combines TRBV20-1 with TRBJ1-5, with 7 bases fitting TRBD1. The CDR3 has 14 residues. V lost 0 bases to trimming and J lost 5 bases; unmatched junction nucleotides: 4. CDR1 and CDR2 from the germline V gene are DFQATT and SNEGSKA (reference sequence). CDR3 region: CSARESRGDQPQHF. The DNA of the CDR3 is TGCAGTGCTAGAGAGTCCAGGGGGGATCAGCCCCAGCATTTT.

Only one count was recorded for this clonotype. The rearrangement uses TRBV2 and TRBJ2-1; 7 bases align to TRBD2. This CDR3 comprises 15 residues. CDR1 and CDR2 from the germline V gene are SNHLY and FYNNEI. Trimming at V came to 9 bases and at J to 2 bases, leaving 10 bases not matched to a gene. The CDR3 nucleotides read TGTGCCAGTTTGCCCGGGAGGCCGACCTACAATGAGCAGTTCTTC. It is translated as CASLPGRPTYNEQFF.

This clonotype has just a few counts. This chain links TRBV19 with TRBJ1-2; D remains unclear. Germline V CDR1 and CDR2: LNHDA, SQIVND (reference sequence). The V end was cut by 2 bases, the J end by 4 bases, with 5 bases between. The CDR3 has 12 amino acids. CDR3 sequence reads: CASSISSYGYTF. The DNA of the CDR3 is TGTGCCAGTAGTATATCCAGCTATGGCTACACCTTC.

The table lists this clonotype with a few counts. The genes are TRBV19 and TRBJ2-7; 7 nucleotides agree with TRBD1. In germline, CDR1 is LNHDA, CDR2 SQIVND (reference sequence). V lost 5 bases to trimming and J lost 4 bases; unmatched junction nucleotides: 17. The length of the CDR3 is 17 residues. The CDR3 nucleotides are TGTGCCAGTAGTTCAAGCTCTACAGGGGACGCTGGTTACGAGCAGTACTTC. Residues: CASSSSSTGDAGYEQYF.

The rearrangement uses TRBV29-1 and TRBJ1-1; 8 bases fit TRBD1. CDR3 length: 14 amino acids. Germline V gene sequence: CDR1 SQVTM, CDR2 ANQGSEA. The trim removed 5 bases at V and 0 bases at J, leaving 5 bases unmatched. CDR3 nucleotide sequence: TGCAGCGTTAGGACAGGGTCAATGAACACTGAAGCTTTCTTT. Its protein product is CSVRTGSMNTEAFF.